This T cell receptor beta chain was sequenced for a study of T cell clones after liver transplantation. J lost 0 bases, V lost 5 bases, and 7 bases had no gene match. The CDR3 covers 18 residues. The germline CDR1 and CDR2 sequences are MDHEN and SYDVKM. Sequencing used immunoSEQ multiplex PCR; TCRdb keeps in-frame clones, though not all of them. The sample holds roughly 19,000 clones, roughly 80% seen once. The chain uses TRBV28 and TRBJ2-2; 12 bases match TRBD2. This TCR derives from a human patient who received a liver transplant. The T cells may come from the graft donor. The sample in question was CD8+ T cells from blood, obtained around 4.5 years after liver transplant. In nucleotides, the CDR3 is TGTGCCAGCAGTCCCCTACTAGCGGGGGGTACGAACACCGGGGAGCTGTTTTTT. It yields the protein CASSPLLAGGTNTGELFF.